This TCR beta chain is from a study of shared clonotypes between healthy human individuals. Background on the study: Aged between 18 and 49, the donors were two women and a few men.

Worth noting for this clone: Its antigen is not known.

Study-level findings and limits: In contrast to clonotypes shared by all four donors, non-shared clonotypes had lower generation probabilities.

Germline CDR1 reads MDHEN; CDR2 reads SYDVKM. After removal of 7 bases from V and 10 bases from J, the junction contained 5 bases not matched to a gene. CDR3 length: 11 residues. This table comes from immunoSEQ multiplex PCR, and its TCRdb copy is limited to in-frame clones, with some not included. In the table there are about 1,500,000 clones, roughly 96% of which are singletons. The gene calls are TRBV28 and TRBJ1-1; 8 positions agree with TRBD1. The sample taken for sequencing was naive CD4+ T cells sorted from blood. Subset here: CD45RA+ positively selected. The sequence was obtained from a young man in good health. CDR3 region: CASTRGPGAFF. Written as DNA, the CDR3 is TGTGCCAGCACCAGGGGGCCCGGAGCTTTCTTT. The full variable domain, rest sourced from reference TRBV28 and TRBJ1-1, is DVKVTQSSRYLVKRTGEKVFLECVQDMDHENMFWYRQDPGLGLRLIYFSYDVKMKEKGDIPEGYSVSREKKERFSLILESASTNQTSMYLCASTRGPGAFFGQGTRLTVV.